The rows below give T cell receptor beta chains drawn from one sample of a study of cytomegalovirus exposure and HLA in healthy donors. Some clones are missing from TCRdb's copy, which holds only in-frame ones; the method was immunoSEQ multiplex PCR. The sample includes around 300,000 clones, roughly 90% of them seen just once. Sequences were obtained from PBMCs. The receptors come from a woman between 18 and 30 years old in good health and CMV-seronegative. The CDR3 runs from the conserved cysteine through the conserved F or W. A D gene is named only where the DNA matches it firmly. Size tells how often a clone was seen (once, few, many) or the class of an expanded clone, and some rows leave it out.

v_call,j_call,d_call,cdr3_length,clone_size,cdr3_nt,cdr3_aa
TRBV30,TRBJ2-7,NA,15,once,TGTGCCTGGAGTGGTCGCCGGGACTCAGCCTACGAGCAGTACTTC,CAWSGRRDSAYEQYF
TRBV6-1,TRBJ1-1,NA,14,once,TGTGCCAGCAGCGACCCAGGGAGGAGCACTGAAGCTTTCTTT,CASSDPGRSTEAFF
TRBV2,TRBJ2-1,NA,18,NA,TGTGCCAGCAGTCCGCCCGAGGGTGGAGCGACTTCCTACAATGAGCAGTTCTTC,CASSPPEGGATSYNEQFF
TRBV9,TRBJ2-2,TRBD2,16,few,TGTGCCAGCAGCCCGACTAGCGGGAGTTTCTCCGGGGAGCTGTTTTTT,CASSPTSGSFSGELFF
TRBV28,TRBJ1-2,TRBD1,14,NA,TGTGCCAGCAGCTCCGGGACAGAGATCTATGGCTACACCTTC,CASSSGTEIYGYTF
TRBV7-8,TRBJ2-7,TRBD1,13,NA,TGTGCCAGCAGCCCCCGGACAGGGTACGAGCAGTACTTC,CASSPRTGYEQYF
TRBV27,TRBJ2-7,NA,12,NA,TGTGCCAGCGGGACGGGACTCTACGAGCAGTACTTC,CASGTGLYEQYF
TRBV7-3,TRBJ2-1,NA,14,few,TGTGCCAGCAGCTTAGTTTCGTTACGAGATGAGCAGTTCTTC,CASSLVSLRDEQFF
TRBV4-1,TRBJ1-2,TRBD1,19,NA,TGCGCCAGCAGCCAAGGGTGGGCGGCAGGGGGCTTAGCTAACTATGGCTACACCTTC,CASSQGWAAGGLANYGYTF
TRBV7-2,TRBJ1-2,NA,14,NA,TGTGCCAGCAGCCCGAAAGGACAGATCTATGGCTACACCTTC,CASSPKGQIYGYTF
TRBV28,TRBJ2-7,TRBD2,17,once,TGTGCCAGCAGTCCAGGGGACCAGTGGCGGGAGGCCGGCGAGCAGTACTTC,CASSPGDQWREAGEQYF
TRBV9,TRBJ2-1,NA,13,NA,TGTGCCAGCAGCGTATCTGGAGGGAATGAGCAGTTCTTC,CASSVSGGNEQFF
TRBV28,TRBJ2-5,NA,14,NA,TGTGCCAGCAGTTCCGGACAAATCCAAGAGACCCAGTACTTC,CASSSGQIQETQYF
TRBV11-2,TRBJ2-3,TRBD1,14,NA,TGTGCCAGCGCGCCCCGGGACAGGGCAGATACGCAGTATTTT,CASAPRDRADTQYF
TRBV9,TRBJ1-2,TRBD1,16,NA,TGTGCCAGCAGCGTATCCCCGGACAGGGGGGCCTATGGCTACACCTTC,CASSVSPDRGAYGYTF
TRBV15,TRBJ2-7,NA,14,NA,TGTGCCACCAGCAGACGGGGGTTATGGGACGAGCAGTACTTC,CATSRRGLWDEQYF
TRBV13,TRBJ1-3,NA,18,NA,TGTGCCAGCAGCTTGTACCCCCCCGGACAGAGCTCTGGAAACACCATATATTTT,CASSLYPPGQSSGNTIYF
TRBV5-5,TRBJ2-7,NA,17,NA,TGTGCCAGCAGCTTGGACCAGGGAAGGAGCGCCGGTTACGAGCAGTACTTC,CASSLDQGRSAGYEQYF
TRBV6-5,TRBJ2-3,NA,15,NA,TGTGCCAGCAGTCGATTTAGTGGGCCCACAGATACGCAGTATTTT,CASSRFSGPTDTQYF
TRBV2,TRBJ1-5,NA,14,NA,TGTGCCAGCTGCTGCTACCAACTAGATCAGCCCCAGCATTTT,CASCCYQLDQPQHF
TRBV7-9,TRBJ1-1,NA,16,NA,TGTGCCAGCAGCGCACCCCCTAGAATGGTTGGTACTGAAGCTTTCTTT,CASSAPPRMVGTEAFF
TRBV28,TRBJ2-3,TRBD2,15,once,TGTGCCAGCAGTTCTCAACCGGGACTAGCGGGGACGCAGTATTTT,CASSSQPGLAGTQYF
TRBV7-9,TRBJ2-3,TRBD1,15,NA,TGTGCCAGCAGCCCTATCGGACAGGGCACAGATACGCAGTATTTT,CASSPIGQGTDTQYF
TRBV6-1,TRBJ2-5,TRBD2,13,NA,TGTGCCAGCAGCGAACTCGGGGGGGGGACCCAGTACTTC,CASSELGGGTQYF
TRBV28,TRBJ1-2,NA,14,NA,TGTGCCAGCAGCCGGGGGGGGCCCTTCTATGGCTACACCTTC,CASSRGGPFYGYTF
TRBV7-3,TRBJ2-7,NA,13,NA,TGTGCCAGCAGCTCCGGGATCTCGGGGGAGCAGTACTTC,CASSSGISGEQYF
TRBV27,TRBJ2-7,NA,14,NA,TGTGCCACCAGAGGGGGTAGGTTTTCGACCGAGCAGTACTTC,CATRGGRFSTEQYF
TRBV6-1,TRBJ2-7,TRBD2,20,NA,TGTGCCAGCAGTGAAGCGCTTAGGACTAGCGGGAGGGTTTACTCCTACGAGCAGTACTTC,CASSEALRTSGRVYSYEQYF
TRBV7-9,TRBJ2-4,NA,15,NA,TGTGCCAGCAGCTTAACCCGGGAGACCAAAAACATTCAGTACTTC,CASSLTRETKNIQYF
TRBV18,TRBJ2-5,TRBD1,15,NA,TGTGCCAGCTCACGCCGGGACAGGGGTCGAGAGACCCAGTACTTC,CASSRRDRGRETQYF
TRBV6-5,TRBJ2-7,TRBD1,14,NA,TGTGCCAGCAAGGCGGGGCAGGGGGCGAACGAGCAGTACTTC,CASKAGQGANEQYF
TRBV15,TRBJ2-7,NA,14,NA,TGTGCCACCAGTTTATCAGGTAGCTCCTACGAGCAGTACTTC,CATSLSGSSYEQYF